This section outlines one T cell receptor beta chain sequence together with its context. The length of the CDR3 is 19 residues. Germline CDR1 LNHDA, CDR2 SQIVND (reference sequence). J was trimmed by 2 bases and V by 3 bases; bases with no gene match: 12. Sequenced by immunoSEQ multiplex PCR; TCRdb stores in-frame clones only, minus some. The top ten clones hold 15% to 20% of a sample with roughly 200,000 clones, 85% of them seen once. These data belong to a study of blood T cell repertoires in COVID-19. The sequence was collected from a person aged 65 to 85 with COVID-19, enrolled during active disease. The sequenced material came from peripheral blood. This chain connects TRBV19 to TRBJ2-4, with 11 bases that match TRBD2. The CDR3 loop reads CASSISGGGSDRSKNIQYF. The CDR3 DNA follows: TGTGCCAGTAGTATTAGCGGGGGGGGCTCCGATAGGTCCAAAAACATTCAGTACTTC.